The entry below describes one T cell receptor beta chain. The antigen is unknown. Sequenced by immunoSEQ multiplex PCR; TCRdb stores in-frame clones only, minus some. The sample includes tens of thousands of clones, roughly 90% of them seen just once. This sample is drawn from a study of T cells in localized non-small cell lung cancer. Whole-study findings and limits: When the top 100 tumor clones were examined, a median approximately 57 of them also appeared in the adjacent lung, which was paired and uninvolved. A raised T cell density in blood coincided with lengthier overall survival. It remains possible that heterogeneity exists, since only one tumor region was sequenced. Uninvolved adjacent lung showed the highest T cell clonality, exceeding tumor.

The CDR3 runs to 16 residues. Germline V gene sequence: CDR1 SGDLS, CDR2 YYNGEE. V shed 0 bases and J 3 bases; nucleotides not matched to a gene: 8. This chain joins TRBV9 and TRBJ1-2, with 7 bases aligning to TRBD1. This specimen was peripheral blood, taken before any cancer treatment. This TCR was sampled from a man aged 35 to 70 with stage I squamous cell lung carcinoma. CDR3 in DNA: TGTGCCAGCAGCGTAGGGGGACAGCGGTTTGACTATGGCTACACCTTC. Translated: CASSVGGQRFDYGYTF.